This is a list of T cell receptor beta chains from one sample in a study of spatial heterogeneity in lung cancer. TCRdb ran MiXCR on the 5' RACE reads and lists one entry per CDR3 protein. The sample holds about 36,000 distinct CDR3 sequences, about 7.9% seen once. The source material was PBMCs, sampled at follow-up. The receptors originated from a male donor with early-stage non-small cell lung cancer. The CDR3 runs from the conserved cysteine through the conserved F or W. D genes are given only for firm matches. The size field is filled for only some rows; it gives once, few, many or a size class.

v_gene	abundance	d_gene	j_gene	CDR3nt	CDR3aa
TRBV12-3/TRBV12-4	many	.	TRBJ2-2	TGTGCCAGCAGTGCCGACACAGGAGCGACGAACACCGGGGAGCTGTTTTTT	CASSADTGATNTGELFF
TRBV20-1	.	.	TRBJ2-1	TGCAGTGCTTGGGGCCTTTTTGACAATGAGCAGTTCTTC	CSAWGLFDNEQFF
TRBV2	many	.	TRBJ2-7	TGTGCCAGCAGTGTAGGATTCTACGAGCAGTACTTC	CASSVGFYEQYF
TRBV2	.	.	TRBJ2-1	TGTGCCAGCACAAGGGATAGCTCCTACAATGAGCAGTTCTTC	CASTRDSSYNEQFF
TRBV5-1	many	.	TRBJ2-7	TGCGCCAGCAGCTTGGGGGCGGGACCTCAAAACTACGAGCAGTACTTC	CASSLGAGPQNYEQYF
TRBV6-5	.	.	TRBJ2-7	TGTGCCAGCAGTTACGGGGACTTGAGAGAGCAGTACTTC	CASSYGDLREQYF
TRBV9	many	.	TRBJ1-1	TGTGCCAGCAGCGGGCTGGGAGGCCTTGCTGAAGCTTTCTTT	CASSGLGGLAEAFF
TRBV29-1	many	.	TRBJ2-7	TGCAGCGTCCCGGCAGTGGGAGGGGGCGGCGAGCAGTACTTC	CSVPAVGGGGEQYF
TRBV5-6	many	.	TRBJ1-1	TGTGCCAGCAGCTTCGAGGGGATTTTCACTGAAGCTTTCTTT	CASSFEGIFTEAFF
TRBV27	.	.	TRBJ2-1	TGTGCCAGCAGTGCACAGGGTGCCTCCTACAATGAGCAGTTCTTC	CASSAQGASYNEQFF
TRBV2	many	.	TRBJ2-7	TGTGCCAGCAGTGATAGCCCCTTGAGCTCCTACGAGCAGTACTTC	CASSDSPLSSYEQYF